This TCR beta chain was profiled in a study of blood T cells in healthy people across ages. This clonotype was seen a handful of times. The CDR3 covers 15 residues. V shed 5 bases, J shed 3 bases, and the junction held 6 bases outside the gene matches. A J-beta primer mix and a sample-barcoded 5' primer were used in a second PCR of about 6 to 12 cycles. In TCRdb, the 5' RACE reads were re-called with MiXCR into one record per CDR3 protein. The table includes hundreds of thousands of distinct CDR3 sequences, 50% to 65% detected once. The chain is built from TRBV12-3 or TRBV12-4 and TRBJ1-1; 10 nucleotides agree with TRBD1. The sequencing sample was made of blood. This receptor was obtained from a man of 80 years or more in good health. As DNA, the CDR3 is TGTGCCAGCAGTGCCCGACAGGGGGCGGACACTGAAGCTTTCTTT. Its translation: CASSARQGADTEAFF.